The clone carrying this TCR beta chain was counted a few times. The data were obtained in a study of response to subunit inactivated influenza vaccine. TCRdb reprocessed the RT-PCR reads with MiXCR, giving one entry per CDR3 protein. This sample carries about 780,000 distinct CDR3 sequences, about 18% of them seen once, and the ten largest clones take under 13%. The V and J ends lost 7 bases and 9 bases respectively, with 22 bases between them. The V gene's germline CDR1 is DFQATT and CDR2 SNEGSKA (reference sequence). The CDR3 covers 13 residues. This rearrangement joins TRBV20-1 to TRBJ2-7, with unresolved D. Sequences were derived from PBMCs from blood, sampled 5 days after vaccination. The source of this sequence is a man over 45 who received an inactivated influenza vaccine. Written as DNA, the CDR3 is TGCAGTGTAGAAGGCGCCACCGCGACGCGGCAGTACTTC. Residues: CSVEGATATRQYF.